Described below is a single T cell receptor (beta chain) sequence and its context. Antigen: not known. Each cDNA molecule carried a unique molecular identifier. One entry per CDR3 protein results from TCRdb running MiXCR on the 5' RACE reads. The data contain tens of thousands of distinct CDR3 sequences, roughly 4.1% of them singletons. This entry belongs to a study of early T cells in non-severe SARS-CoV-2 infection. In the study overall: Sequencing of bulk RNA from unsorted whole blood was done, without chain pairing. Regarding the study as a whole: Matching results from VDJdb favored anti-spike CD8 responses, leaving private and CD4 specificities undetected.

V was clipped by 1 base and J by 0 bases, with 10 bases between them. CDR3 length: 16 amino acids. Per the germline V gene, CDR1 is MGHDK and CDR2 is SYGVNS. Specimen: whole blood. This receptor was obtained from an adult who was a healthcare worker with PCR-confirmed SARS-CoV-2 infection or an uninfected control (not recorded which). The chain recombines TRBV25-1 with TRBJ2-1; D is ambiguous. This CDR3 is CASSEWVSSSYNEQFF. As DNA, the CDR3 is TGTGCCAGCAGTGAATGGGTGTCTAGCTCCTACAATGAGCAGTTCTTC.